Each of the 27 T cell receptor beta chains below was sequenced from the same sample in a study of CD8 T cells in ankylosing spondylitis. TCRdb re-analysed the 5' RACE reads in MiXCR, keeping a single row per CDR3 protein. The sample contains around 300,000 distinct CDR3 sequences, roughly 20% of which appear only once. The sample was blood, either unsorted or a sorted T cell fraction (not recorded which). These receptors originate from a female donor with ankylosing spondylitis or in good health (not recorded which).

CDR3 sequence reads: CAWTEGGSYNEQFF. CDR3 sequence (DNA): TGTGCCTGGACTGAGGGAGGATCCTACAATGAGCAGTTCTTC. The rearrangement links TRBV30 to TRBJ2-1, with D maybe TRBD2 (6 bases). V lost 4 bases and J lost 1, with 11 bases in between. CDR3 size: 14 residues. Germline V gene sequence: CDR1 GTSNPN, CDR2 SVGIG (reference sequence).

J is TRBJ2-7 and V is TRBV6-1; the D gene could be TRBD1 or TRBD2 (5 bases each). Trimming stripped 9 bases from V and 0 bases from J, with 15 bases between. Germline V gene lookup returns CDR1 MNHNS and CDR2 SASEGT. This CDR3 spans 14 amino acids. CDR3 amino acids: CASVGTDRSYEQYF. As DNA, the CDR3 is TGTGCCAGTGTAGGGACGGATCGCTCCTACGAGCAGTACTTC.

This clonotype was seen more than once but under ten times. The V call is TRBV25-1, the J call TRBJ1-5; D remains unclear. V dropped 3 bases and J dropped 9 bases, with 12 bases sitting between them. Germline V gene data show CDR1 as MGHDK and CDR2 as SYGVNS. The length of the CDR3 is 13 residues. The CDR3: CASSDLTAGPQHF. In DNA form, the CDR3 reads TGTGCCAGCAGTGACTTGACCGCCGGGCCCCAGCATTTT.

This clonotype was counted many times. This chain uses TRBV12-3 or TRBV12-4 with TRBJ1-1, with no clear D. Trimming removed 3 bases at V and 8 bases at J, with 10 bases between. CDR3 length: 12 amino acids. CDR3 nucleotides: TGTGCCAGCAGTTTTTCTCGCCCGGAAGCTTTCTTT. Its protein is CASSFSRPEAFF.

This clonotype was detected once. This chain uses TRBV24-1 with TRBJ2-1; D gene ambiguous. Trimming cost V 1 base and J 12 bases, with 18 bases left between them. This CDR3 is 15 amino acids long. Per germline, CDR1 KGHDR and CDR2 SFDVKD. This chain's CDR3 is CATSDFARYDERQFF. As DNA, the CDR3 is TGTGCCACCAGTGATTTCGCCCGGTATGATGAGAGGCAGTTCTTC.

In this sample, this clonotype turned up many times. V and J are TRBV7-8 and TRBJ2-1; possible D gene TRBD1, 6 bases. Trimming removed 1 base at V and 3 bases at J, with 25 bases between. The CDR3 runs to 20 residues. In germline, CDR1 is SGHVS, CDR2 FQNEAQ. The CDR3 DNA is TGTGCCAGCAGCTTAGTAACAACGGGACAAAAAGTTAGCGTCTACAATGAGCAGTTCTTC. Its translation: CASSLVTTGQKVSVYNEQFF.

There are many counts of this clonotype. This chain joins TRBV12-3 or TRBV12-4 and TRBJ2-1; 7 nucleotides agree with TRBD2. Losses at the gene ends were 8 bases for V and 4 bases for J; bases not matched to a gene: 5. The CDR3 consists of 13 residues. CDR3 DNA sequence: TGTGCCAGCGCCACGGGAGGTTACAATGAGCAGTTCTTC. This gives the protein CASATGGYNEQFF.

V gene TRBV28 combines with J gene TRBJ2-7; D is ambiguous. Germline CDR1 reads MDHEN; CDR2 reads SYDVKM. V was shortened by 5 bases and J by 2 bases, with 4 bases between the two germline ends. The CDR3 is 11 amino acids. Here the CDR3 reads CASSQPYEQYF. As DNA, the CDR3 is TGTGCCAGCAGTCAACCCTACGAGCAGTACTTC.

V gene TRBV10-2 combines with J gene TRBJ2-2; D remains ambiguous. CDR1 and CDR2 from the germline V gene are WSHSY and SAAADI. V was pared by 3 bases and J by 6 bases, with 2 bases between. The CDR3 sequence is 11 residues long. CDR3 DNA: TGCGCCAGCAGTGAATCCGGGGAGCTGTTTTTT. The encoded protein is CASSESGELFF.

The sample holds a few counts of this clonotype. V is TRBV13 and J is TRBJ2-3; TRBD2 matches at 12 bases. This CDR3 is 14 amino acids long. Germline assignment: CDR1 PRHDT and CDR2 FYEKMQ (reference sequence). Losses at the gene ends were 5 bases for V and 7 bases for J; bases not matched to a gene: 4. CDR3 nucleotide sequence: TGTGCCAGCAGCCGTGGACTAGCGGGGTATACGCAGTATTTT. Translating gives CASSRGLAGYTQYF.

This clonotype was recorded a few times. This rearrangement joins TRBV7-2 to TRBJ2-3; TRBD2 agrees at 10 bases. CDR3 size: 16 residues. The germline CDR1 and CDR2 sequences are SGHTA and FQGNSA. Trimming cost V 5 bases and J 2 bases; bases outside gene matches: 7. CDR3 protein: CASSIRTSGNTDTQYF. CDR3 sequence (DNA): TGTGCCAGCAGCATCAGGACTAGCGGTAACACAGATACGCAGTATTTT. Combining the CDR3 with reference TRBV7-2 and TRBJ2-3 gives the whole variable domain GAGVSQSPSNKVTEKGKDVELRCDPISGHTALYWYRQSLGQGLEFLIYFQGNSAPDKSGLPSDRFSAERTGGSVSTLTIQRTQQEDSAVYLCASSIRTSGNTDTQYFGPGTRLTVL.

This chain joins TRBV6-2 or TRBV6-3 and TRBJ1-2, with D unresolved. This CDR3 contains 13 residues. Trimming took off 4 bases at V and 1 base at J, with 7 bases between the two ends. Germline loops: CDR1 MNHEY, CDR2 SVGEGT. The CDR3 spells CASSSHSNYGYTF. The DNA of the CDR3 is TGTGCCAGCAGTTCCCACAGTAACTATGGCTACACCTTC.

V gene TRBV6-5 combines with J gene TRBJ1-2; unclear D gene. Per germline, CDR1 MNHEY and CDR2 SVGAGI. The CDR3 extends over 13 amino acids. Between the trimmed V and J ends, which lost 0 bases and 8 bases, there was a span of 10 bases. This CDR3 reads CASSYSPVIGYTF. DNA of the CDR3: TGTGCCAGCAGTTACTCGCCCGTTATAGGCTACACCTTC.

The rearrangement uses TRBV10-3 and TRBJ2-5, with D unresolved. The germline V gene has CDR1 ENHRY and CDR2 SYGVKD. The V and J ends lost 3 bases and 5 bases respectively, with 7 bases between them. The CDR3 is made up of 12 amino acids. The CDR3 coding sequence is TGTGCCATCAGTGATACGGGCGAGACCCAGTACTTC. It is translated as CAISDTGETQYF.

This clonotype has only a few counts. The V call is TRBV5-1, the J call TRBJ2-5; D is undetermined. The CDR3 is 15 amino acids. Trimming removed 0 bases from V and 3 bases from J, with 12 bases in between. CDR1 SGHRS and CDR2 YFSETQ come from the germline V gene. CDR3 sequence: CASSLAFGREETQYF. DNA of the CDR3: TGCGCCAGCAGCTTGGCTTTCGGCAGAGAAGAGACCCAGTACTTC.

This clonotype was picked up a small number of times. The chain employs TRBV12-3 or TRBV12-4 and TRBJ2-7, with a tentative D call TRBD1 (6 bases). The CDR3 consists of 15 residues. The V gene lost 5 bases and the J gene lost 1 base, with 15 bases spanning the gap. The CDR3 coding sequence is TGTGCCAGCAGTAAATCAGGGGCATGGTCCTACGAGCAGTACTTC. Protein sequence: CASSKSGAWSYEQYF.

The chain recombines TRBV18 with TRBJ2-7; D is undetermined. The CDR3 covers 12 residues. CDR1 is KGHSH, CDR2 LQKENI, per germline. The V and J ends lost 2 bases and 5 bases respectively, with 7 bases between them. This CDR3 reads CASSPSSHEQYF. As DNA, the CDR3 is TGTGCCAGCTCACCAAGTTCCCACGAGCAGTACTTC. The entire variable domain, with the rest obtained from reference TRBV18 and TRBJ2-7, is as follows: NAGVMQNPRHLVRRRGQEARLRCSPMKGHSHVYWYRQLPEEGLKFMVYLQKENIIDESGMPKERFSAEFPKEGPSILRIQQVVRGDSAAYFCASSPSSHEQYFGPGTRLTVT.

The table lists this clonotype with a few counts. The genes are TRBV7-2 and TRBJ2-7; D is unclear. This CDR3 has 14 residues. Trimming took 5 bases from V and 4 from J, leaving 15 bases between them. Germline CDR1 SGHTA, CDR2 FQGNSA. As DNA, the CDR3 is TGTGCCAGCAGCCCGGGCCAGAGGTGGTACGAGCAGTACTTC. Residues: CASSPGQRWYEQYF.

This chain links TRBV5-1 with TRBJ2-1, with D perhaps TRBD2 (5 bases). V was trimmed by 0 bases and J by 5 bases, leaving 21 bases between them. Germline CDR1 SGHRS, CDR2 YFSETQ. CDR3 size: 18 residues. The CDR3 DNA reads TGCGCCAGCAGCTTGGTAAGGCGTGCGTCGGGAAGGGACAATGAGCAGTTCTTC. It yields the protein CASSLVRRASGRDNEQFF. Filled out from reference TRBV5-1 and TRBJ2-1, the complete variable domain reads KAGVTQTPRYLIKTRGQQVTLSCSPISGHRSVSWYQQTPGQGLQFLFEYFSETQRNKGNFPGRFSGRQFSNSRSEMNVSTLELGDSALYLCASSLVRRASGRDNEQFFGPGTRLTVL.

The chain uses TRBV6-2 or TRBV6-3 and TRBJ2-7, with 14 bases aligning to TRBD2. Germline V gives CDR1 MNHEY, CDR2 SVGEGT. V shed 6 bases, J shed 5 bases, and the junction held 9 bases outside the gene matches. This CDR3 has 16 amino acids. In DNA form, the CDR3 reads TGTGCCAGCAGCCAGTACGGGACTAGCGGGAGCCACGAGCAGTACTTC. Amino acid sequence: CASSQYGTSGSHEQYF.

This clonotype was counted between two and nine times. CDR3 sequence reads: CASSASLSTYF. The CDR3 nucleotides read TGTGCCAGCAGCGCATCCTTATCCACGTACTTC. The V gene is TRBV7-6, the J gene TRBJ2-5; D not resolved. Looked up from germline, CDR1 is SGHVS and CDR2 is FNYEAQ. This CDR3 is built from 11 residues. V lost 5 bases and J lost 13, with 14 bases in between.

The genes are TRBV20-1 and TRBJ2-1; TRBD1 is a possible D gene (5 bases). Germline-derived CDR1 and CDR2 are DFQATT and SNEGSKA (reference sequence). Trimming took 3 bases from V and 4 from J, leaving 16 bases between them. The CDR3 length is 15 residues. The chain's CDR3 is CSASRAAAWYNEQFF. The CDR3 DNA reads as TGCAGTGCTAGCAGGGCGGCGGCTTGGTACAATGAGCAGTTCTTC.

This rearrangement joins TRBV11-2 to TRBJ2-1; 7 bases map to TRBD2. The ends lost 3 bases at V and 7 bases at J; junction bases unmatched: 3. Germline CDR1 reads SGHAT; CDR2 reads FQNNGV. This CDR3 has 13 residues. CDR3 protein: CASSFAGENEQFF. As DNA, the CDR3 is TGTGCCAGCAGCTTTGCGGGGGAAAATGAGCAGTTCTTC.

A few counts support this clonotype. This chain connects TRBV5-1 to TRBJ1-1; D unresolved. The CDR3 contains 14 residues. In germline, CDR1 is SGHRS, CDR2 YFSETQ. V was cut by 0 bases and J by 8 bases, with 14 bases left in between. Here the CDR3 reads CASSLEIGMGEAFF. Here the CDR3 DNA reads TGCGCCAGCAGCTTGGAGATAGGAATGGGGGAAGCTTTCTTT.

This clonotype came up many times. The chain links TRBV7-9 to TRBJ2-1; D may be TRBD2 (6 bases). With 3 bases removed from V and 12 bases from J, the gap between germline ends came to 12 bases. Germline CDR1 and CDR2: SEHNR and FQNEAQ (reference sequence). The CDR3 extends over 12 amino acids. The CDR3 loop reads CASSFSWEAQFF. CDR3 DNA: TGTGCCAGCAGCTTTTCCTGGGAGGCGCAGTTCTTC.

V and J are TRBV18 and TRBJ2-1; maybe TRBD1 (6 bases). CDR1 and CDR2 (germline): KGHSH, LQKENI. This CDR3 contains 16 residues. The V gene lost 6 bases and the J gene lost 5 bases, with 20 bases spanning the gap. In nucleotides, the CDR3 is TGTGCCAGCTCCCGCGGGCTAACAGGGTCAGACAATGAGCAGTTCTTC. Its protein is CASSRGLTGSDNEQFF.

The chain carries TRBV6-5 and TRBJ2-2; TRBD2 matches at 7 bases. In germline, CDR1 is MNHEY, CDR2 SVGAGI. V shed 0 bases and J 4 bases; nucleotides not matched to a gene: 2. The CDR3 length is 15 residues. The CDR3 region is CASSYSGGSTGELFF. The CDR3 nucleotides are TGTGCCAGCAGTTACTCGGGGGGGAGCACCGGGGAGCTGTTTTTT.